This passage covers 20 T cell receptor beta chains from one sample sequenced in a study of cytotoxic CD8 clonotypes in ibrutinib-treated CLL. Profiling relied on immunoSEQ multiplex PCR, and the TCRdb table lists in-frame clones only, not all of them. The data hold more than 110,000 clones, with about 84% observed a single time. The sample here was PBMCs, taken after 36 months of ibrutinib treatment. These receptor sequences come from a human donor with chronic lymphocytic leukemia.

This sequence joins TRBV5-1 and TRBJ1-2; 8 positions agree with TRBD1. CDR3 length: 14 amino acids. CDR1 and CDR2 from the germline V gene are SGHRS and YFSETQ. With V trimmed by 3 bases and J by 3 bases, 4 bases remained unmatched. Written as DNA, the CDR3 is TGCGCCAGCAGCTGGACAGGGTTAGACTATGGCTACACCTTC. Translation gives CASSWTGLDYGYTF.

The J gene is TRBJ2-3, the V gene TRBV19; D gene unclear. Between the trimmed V and J ends, which lost 3 bases and 0 bases, there was a span of 10 bases. Germline-derived CDR1 and CDR2 are LNHDA and SQIVND (reference sequence). The CDR3 consists of 15 residues. The CDR3 DNA is TGTGCCAGTAGTATGATGGCAGCTAGCACAGATACGCAGTATTTT. It encodes CASSMMAASTDTQYF.

V gene TRBV9 combines with J gene TRBJ2-1, with 10 bases that match TRBD2. Germline CDR1 and CDR2: SGDLS and YYNGEE. V trimming: 5 bases; J trimming: 6 bases; junction bases outside the gene matches: 8. This CDR3 spans 15 amino acids. For the CDR3, the DNA is TGTGCCAGCAGTACTCTAGCGGGAGCGGGCAATGAGCAGTTCTTC. Protein sequence: CASSTLAGAGNEQFF.

This rearrangement joins TRBV29-1 to TRBJ1-1; D is unclear. This CDR3 has 13 amino acids. CDR1 and CDR2 from the germline V gene are SQVTM and ANQGSEA. V lost 4 bases, J lost 0 bases, and 9 bases lay in between. CDR3: CSVVRPMNTEAFF. The CDR3 nucleotides read TGCAGCGTTGTTCGGCCTATGAACACTGAAGCTTTCTTT.

The rearrangement joins TRBV18 to TRBJ2-7; 11 bases map to TRBD2. Germline V CDR1 and CDR2: KGHSH, LQKENI. The CDR3 has 14 amino acids. Trimming cost V 2 bases and J 4 bases; bases outside gene matches: 1. The CDR3, as DNA: TGTGCCAGCTCACCAACTAGCGGGAGATACGAGCAGTACTTC. Protein: CASSPTSGRYEQYF.

This chain connects TRBV21-1 to TRBJ1-4. TRBV21-1 is a documented pseudogene. This CDR3 is 18 amino acids long. The CDR3 DNA is TGTGCCAGCAGAGCAAAGCAAAGGGAGGGGCGAGTAGGTGAAAAACTGTTTTTT. The encoded protein is CASRAKQREGRVGEKLFF.

The sample holds one count of this clone. This rearrangement joins TRBV6-5 to TRBJ1-1; D remains ambiguous. The V end was cut by 3 bases, the J end by 0 bases, with 11 bases between. The V gene's germline CDR1 is MNHEY and CDR2 SVGAGI. The CDR3 totals 15 residues. The CDR3 reads CASSYLAVMNTEAFF. The CDR3 DNA is TGTGCCAGCAGTTATTTAGCGGTCATGAACACTGAAGCTTTCTTT.

The chain uses TRBV18 and TRBJ1-5; possibly TRBD1 for D (6 bases). The CDR3 is 14 residues long. V dropped 3 bases and J dropped 5 bases, with 11 bases sitting between them. Germline loops: CDR1 KGHSH, CDR2 LQKENI. CDR3 in DNA: TGTGCCAGCTCACCTCTCGGGGGCGATCAGCCCCAGCATTTT. Its translation: CASSPLGGDQPQHF.

A few counts support this clone. The V call is TRBV28, the J call TRBJ1-5; D may be TRBD1 (5 bases). Germline CDR1 MDHEN, CDR2 SYDVKM. V dropped 8 bases and J dropped 6 bases, with 14 bases sitting between them. This CDR3 region has 13 residues. This chain's CDR3 is CASGGIFGQPQHF. The CDR3 nucleotides are TGTGCCAGCGGGGGGATCTTTGGTCAGCCCCAGCATTTT.

The V call is TRBV6-6, the J call TRBJ1-1; 10 bases agree with TRBD1. The CDR3 contains 16 residues. Germline lookup yields CDR1 MNHNY and CDR2 SVGAGI (reference sequence). V lost 0 bases, J lost 6 bases, and 7 bases stayed unmatched. The CDR3 here is CASSYSYRQGASEAFF. CDR3 DNA: TGTGCCAGCAGTTACTCGTACCGACAGGGGGCCTCTGAAGCTTTCTTT.

This clone was seen a single time. V and J are TRBV7-9 and TRBJ1-1; no clear D. The germline V gene has CDR1 SEHNR and CDR2 FQNEAQ (reference sequence). Trimming took off 5 bases at V and 9 bases at J, with 10 bases between the two ends. The CDR3 extends over 11 amino acids. CDR3 sequence reads: CASSQGGKAFF. CDR3 sequence (DNA): TGTGCCAGCAGCCAAGGAGGGAAAGCTTTCTTT. The entire variable domain, with the rest obtained from reference TRBV7-9 and TRBJ1-1, is as follows: DTGVSQNPRHKITKRGQNVTFRCDPISEHNRLYWYRQTLGQGPEFLTYFQNEAQLEKSRLLSDRFSAERPKGSFSTLEIQRTEQGDSAMYLCASSQGGKAFFGQGTRLTVV.

The rearrangement links TRBV28 to TRBJ1-3, with D tentatively TRBD1 (6 bases). CDR3 size: 18 residues. V lost 1 base and J 2 bases, leaving 18 bases between the germline ends. Germline V gives CDR1 MDHEN, CDR2 SYDVKM. CDR3 loop: CASSLYAPGQVAGNTIYF. In DNA form, the CDR3 reads TGTGCCAGCAGTTTATACGCCCCGGGACAAGTCGCTGGAAACACCATATATTTT.

V gene TRBV28 combines with J gene TRBJ2-7; D possibly uses TRBD1 or TRBD2 (5 bases each). CDR3 length: 16 amino acids. The V gene's germline CDR1 is MDHEN and CDR2 SYDVKM. Trimming removed 7 bases at V and 6 bases at J, with 25 bases between. The CDR3 here is CASTLQFRAGVAEQYF. The CDR3 DNA follows: TGTGCCAGCACGCTCCAATTCAGGGCGGGTGTAGCCGAGCAGTACTTC.

The chain joins TRBV4-1 to TRBJ1-2, with TRBD1 matching 12 bases. This CDR3 comprises 16 residues. Trimming at V came to 3 bases and at J to 5 bases, leaving 7 bases not matched to a gene. Germline V lookup: CDR1 MGHRA, CDR2 YSYEKL. The CDR3 nucleotides read TGCGCCAGCAGCCATACGGGGACAGGGGGCCTTTATGGCTACACCTTC. Its translation: CASSHTGTGGLYGYTF.

This clone occurred a few times. The chain couples TRBV6-6 to TRBJ1-1; the match to TRBD1 covers 9 bases. CDR1 MNHNY and CDR2 SVGAGI come from the germline V gene (reference sequence). Trimming took 6 bases from V and 7 from J; bases not matched to a gene: 9. The CDR3 has 14 residues. CDR3 protein: CASRTAGTGYEAFF. The CDR3, as DNA: TGTGCCAGCAGAACTGCCGGGACAGGGTATGAAGCTTTCTTT.

The V and J genes are TRBV9 and TRBJ1-3; D gene ambiguous. The germline V gene encodes CDR1 SGDLS and CDR2 YYNGEE. The CDR3 covers 13 residues. V was pared by 1 base and J by 3 bases, with 5 bases between. This chain's CDR3 is CASSVRLGNTIYF. The CDR3, as DNA: TGTGCCAGCAGCGTACGTCTTGGAAACACCATATATTTT. The full variable domain, its missing parts supplied by reference TRBV9 and TRBJ1-3, is DSGVTQTPKHLITATGQRVTLRCSPRSGDLSVYWYQQSLDQGLQFLIQYYNGEERAKGNILERFSAQQFPDLHSELNLSSLELGDSALYFCASSVRLGNTIYFGEGSWLTVV.

The gene calls are TRBV5-8 and TRBJ1-5; TRBD1 matches at 9 bases. The CDR3 consists of 14 residues. V dropped 5 bases and J dropped 7; count of bases not matched to a gene: 7. CDR1 and CDR2 (germline): SGHTS, YDEGEE. The CDR3 DNA reads as TGTGCCAGCAGTTCGGACAGGGGTTACCAGCCCCAGCATTTT. Amino acid sequence: CASSSDRGYQPQHF.

The chain links TRBV30 to TRBJ1-1, with D perhaps matching TRBD1 (5 bases). Looked up from germline, CDR1 is GTSNPN and CDR2 is SVGIG (reference sequence). Trimming took 2 bases from V and 8 from J, leaving 21 bases between them. The CDR3 spans 15 residues. This CDR3 is CAWSFPGGLFKEAFF. The CDR3 coding sequence is TGTGCCTGGAGTTTCCCTGGGGGGTTGTTTAAGGAAGCTTTCTTT.

V gene TRBV27 combines with J gene TRBJ1-5; D call uncertain. V was pared by 5 bases and J by 0 bases, with 11 bases between. The germline V gene encodes CDR1 MNHEY and CDR2 SMNVEV (reference sequence). This CDR3 has 15 residues. The CDR3 DNA is TGTGCCAGCAGTCCCAACCTTAATAGCAATCAGCCCCAGCATTTT. Amino acids: CASSPNLNSNQPQHF.

This rearrangement joins TRBV25-1 to TRBJ2-7; D gene unclear. V was cut by 5 bases and J by 5 bases, with 19 bases left in between. Germline V gene sequence: CDR1 MGHDK, CDR2 SYGVNS. The CDR3 length is 15 residues. The CDR3 nucleotides read TGTGCCAGCAGTCCCCGCCAGGTGGCAAACCACGAGCAGTACTTC. Its protein product is CASSPRQVANHEQYF.